This T cell receptor beta chain was found in a study of T cells in Graves' hyperthyroidism and ophthalmopathy. Looking at the study overall: Specimen type is peripheral blood, collected at initial diagnosis prior to any treatment. General study points: Through a model of 13 V-J features, ophthalmopathy was separated from stable hyperthyroidism.

Regarding this clonotype: Its specificity is not known.

This CDR3 spans 16 amino acids. Trimming cost V 3 bases and J 2 bases; bases outside gene matches: 9. Germline CDR1 and CDR2: SGDLS and YYNGEE. Each patient was aged 18 to 65 and had newly diagnosed hyperthyroidism of under 2 months' duration. Before ophthalmopathy appeared, progressors gave blood at initial hyperthyroidism diagnosis. TCR beta CDR3 regions were amplified from RNA. The HTBI primer set served for first-round RT-PCR of the TCR CDR3. TCRdb itself ran the multiplex PCR reads through MiXCR, one entry per CDR3 protein. Of some 600,000 distinct CDR3 sequences in the sample, about 14% were seen once.

This chain uses TRBV9 with TRBJ2-7, with 9 bases that match TRBD2. This receptor was obtained from a woman in her twenties or thirties with Graves' hyperthyroidism that later progressed to Graves' ophthalmopathy. Sequencing input: blood. In DNA, the CDR3 is TGTGCCAGCAGCGAGGAGGCCCCTAGCGGGGCCTACGAGCAGTACTTC. Translation gives CASSEEAPSGAYEQYF.